A selection of T cell receptor beta chains follows, all from one sample in a study of Ad26.COV2.S vaccination and SARS-CoV-2 variants. TCRdb's table, derived via immunoSEQ multiplex PCR, lists solely in-frame clones and lacks some. This table has roughly 420,000 clones, around nine tenths appearing once. The material sequenced was peripheral blood, taken in a trial of Ad26.COV2.S vaccine versus placebo. The receptors here all came from a person aged 18-65 years who received the Ad26.COV2.S COVID-19 vaccine or a placebo. Both conserved end residues are part of each CDR3. The order of the fields is V gene, J gene, D gene, clone size, CDR3 protein, CDR3 DNA. The D gene is left open where the match is weak. Clone size is not always given. Where it is, it says once, few, many or a class for expanded clones.

V: TRBV6-1
J: TRBJ1-1
D: TRBD1
size: few
CDR3: CASSEATGAVTEAFF
DNA: TGTGCCAGCAGTGAAGCGACAGGGGCGGTCACTGAAGCTTTCTTT

V: TRBV5-8
J: TRBJ1-2
D: .
size: .
CDR3: CASSIPGYGYTF
DNA: TGTGCCAGCAGCATCCCAGGCTATGGCTACACCTTC

V: TRBV12-3/TRBV12-4
J: TRBJ1-1
D: .
size: .
CDR3: CASSRTRNTEAFF
DNA: TGTGCCAGCAGCAGGACACGTAACACTGAAGCTTTCTTT

V: TRBV5-6
J: TRBJ2-7
D: .
size: .
CDR3: CASSFLTVSYEQYF
DNA: TGTGCCAGCAGCTTTCTGACAGTCTCCTACGAGCAGTACTTC

V: TRBV7-2
J: TRBJ2-3
D: .
size: .
CDR3: CASSVQLFTDTQYF
DNA: TGTGCCAGCAGCGTACAGCTATTCACAGATACGCAGTATTTT

V: TRBV6-5
J: TRBJ2-5
D: .
size: .
CDR3: CASNTAGAETQYF
DNA: TGTGCCAGCAATACAGCGGGCGCGGAGACCCAGTACTTC

V: TRBV27
J: TRBJ2-7
D: .
size: .
CDR3: CASSFQGPYEQYF
DNA: TGTGCCAGCAGTTTCCAGGGGCCCTACGAGCAGTACTTC

V: TRBV2
J: TRBJ2-5
D: TRBD2
size: once
CDR3: CASSPLRGDQETQYF
DNA: TGTGCCAGCAGCCCGCTGCGGGGGGACCAAGAGACCCAGTACTTC

V: TRBV3-1/TRBV3-2
J: TRBJ2-2
D: .
size: .
CDR3: CASSQEGLAGELFF
DNA: TGTGCCAGCAGCCAAGAAGGCCTGGCCGGGGAGCTGTTTTTT

V: TRBV28
J: TRBJ1-6
D: .
size: .
CDR3: CASSFDSLPNSPLHF
DNA: TGTGCCAGCAGTTTTGACTCGCTACCTAATTCACCCCTCCACTTT

V: TRBV3-1/TRBV3-2
J: TRBJ2-7
D: .
size: once
CDR3: CASSQHGQWGQYF
DNA: TGTGCCAGCAGCCAACATGGCCAATGGGGGCAGTACTTC

V: TRBV7-9
J: TRBJ1-4
D: .
size: .
CDR3: CASSGGVRDQLFF
DNA: TGTGCCAGCAGCGGAGGGGTCCGGGATCAACTGTTTTTT

V: TRBV4-1
J: TRBJ2-5
D: TRBD1
size: .
CDR3: CASSQDQAQGAWETQYF
DNA: TGCGCCAGCAGCCAAGATCAGGCGCAGGGGGCTTGGGAGACCCAGTACTTC

V: TRBV28
J: TRBJ2-2
D: .
size: few
CDR3: CASSDPGRGPTGELFF
DNA: TGTGCCAGCAGTGACCCCGGTCGGGGGCCCACCGGGGAGCTGTTTTTT

V: TRBV15
J: TRBJ2-1
D: TRBD2
size: .
CDR3: CATSIRNSGGTYNEQFF
DNA: TGTGCCACCAGCATCCGAAATAGCGGGGGAACCTACAATGAGCAGTTCTTC

V: TRBV6-5
J: TRBJ2-2
D: .
size: .
CDR3: CASSRDGGELFF
DNA: TGTGCCAGCAGCCGGGACGGCGGGGAGCTGTTTTTT

V: TRBV28
J: TRBJ2-6
D: TRBD1
size: .
CDR3: CASSLIDRGSGANVLTF
DNA: TGTGCCAGCAGTTTAATTGACAGGGGTTCAGGGGCCAACGTCCTGACTTTC

V: TRBV5-4
J: TRBJ1-4
D: .
size: .
CDR3: CASSLDAAQANEKLFF
DNA: TGTGCCAGCAGCTTGGATGCGGCGCAGGCTAATGAAAAACTGTTTTTT

V: TRBV6-5
J: TRBJ2-1
D: .
size: .
CDR3: CASSGDLTYNEQFF
DNA: TGTGCCAGCAGCGGGGACCTTACCTACAATGAGCAGTTCTTC

V: TRBV2
J: TRBJ1-4
D: .
size: .
CDR3: CASIFRQVLDEKLFF
DNA: TGTGCCAGCATTTTCAGACAGGTTCTAGATGAAAAACTGTTTTTT